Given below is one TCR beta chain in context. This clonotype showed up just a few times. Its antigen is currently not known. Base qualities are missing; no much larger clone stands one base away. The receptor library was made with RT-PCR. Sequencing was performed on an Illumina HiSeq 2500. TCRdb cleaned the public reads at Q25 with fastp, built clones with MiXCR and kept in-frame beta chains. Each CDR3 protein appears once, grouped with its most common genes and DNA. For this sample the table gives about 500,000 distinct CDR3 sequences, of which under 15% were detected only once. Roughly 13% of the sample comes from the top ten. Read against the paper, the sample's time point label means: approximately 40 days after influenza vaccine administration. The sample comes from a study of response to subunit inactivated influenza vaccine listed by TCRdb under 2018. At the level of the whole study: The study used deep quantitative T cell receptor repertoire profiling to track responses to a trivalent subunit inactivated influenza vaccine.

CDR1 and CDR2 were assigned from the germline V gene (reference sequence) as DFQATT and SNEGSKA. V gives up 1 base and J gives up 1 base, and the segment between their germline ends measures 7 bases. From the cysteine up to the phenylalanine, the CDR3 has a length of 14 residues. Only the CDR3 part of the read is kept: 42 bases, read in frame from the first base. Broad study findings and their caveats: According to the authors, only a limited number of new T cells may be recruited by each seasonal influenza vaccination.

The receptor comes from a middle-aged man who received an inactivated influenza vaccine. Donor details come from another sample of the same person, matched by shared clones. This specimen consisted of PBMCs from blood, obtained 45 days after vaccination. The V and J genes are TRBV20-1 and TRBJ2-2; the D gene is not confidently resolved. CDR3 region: CSARAGKNTGELFF. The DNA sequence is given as TGCAGTGCTAGAGCTGGGAAGAACACCGGGGAGCTGTTTTTT.